This TCR beta chain stems from a study of blood T cell repertoires in COVID-19. The overall study: Acute-phase and convalescent COVID-19 samples originated in the United States, Italy and Spain.

Trimming left V 8 bases short and J 4 bases short, with 14 bases between. The V gene's germline CDR1 is SNHLY and CDR2 FYNNEI. This CDR3 spans 13 amino acids. TCRdb's copy holds only in-frame clones and misses some; the assay was immunoSEQ multiplex PCR. Of nearly 350,000 clones listed, around 91% are singletons. What was sequenced was peripheral blood. The chain recombines TRBV2 with TRBJ1-2, with D tentatively TRBD1 (5 bases). This receptor was identified in a woman between 18 and 29 years old who had recovered from COVID-19. The CDR3 sequence is CASVAGDPYGYTF. The CDR3 bases are TGTGCCAGCGTGGCGGGGGACCCCTATGGCTACACCTTC.